Listed below are T cell receptor beta chains from one sample, sequenced in a study of prognosis after radiotherapy for stage I lung cancer. TCRdb re-derived calls from the multiplex PCR reads in MiXCR, one entry per CDR3 protein. Of about 22,000 distinct CDR3 sequences in the sample, around 46% were seen once. Sequenced material: PBMCs, taken before or after stereotactic body radiation therapy (not recorded which). All receptors derive from a donor aged 50 or older with non-small cell lung cancer. CDR3s include the opening cysteine and the closing phenylalanine or tryptophan. Each record gives: clone size, J gene, D gene, V gene, CDR3 DNA, CDR3 protein. A D gene is named only where the DNA matches it firmly. A clone size is listed for some rows: how often the clone was seen (once, few, many), or a class if it is expanded.

>many|TRBJ2-7|NA|TRBV6-2/TRBV6-3
TGTGCCAGCAGCCGACAGGCAACCTACGAGCAGTACTTC
CASSRQATYEQYF
>NA|TRBJ1-5|TRBD1|TRBV6-2/TRBV6-3
TGTGCCAGCAGTAGACAGGGGGAGTCTCAGCCCCAGCATTTT
CASSRQGESQPQHF
>medium-sized|TRBJ2-7|NA|TRBV6-1
TGTGCCAGCAGTGAACTCGGGGGGCACTCCTACGAGCAGTACTTC
CASSELGGHSYEQYF
>few|TRBJ2-3|NA|TRBV12-1
TGTGCCAGCAGCTCAAGGATGGGGGGCTGGCCTAGCACAGATACGCAGTATTTT
CASSSRMGGWPSTDTQYF
>NA|TRBJ1-5|NA|TRBV4-1
TGCGCCAGCAGCCAAGACGAGGGGAGGAATCAGCCCCAGCATTTT
CASSQDEGRNQPQHF
>medium-sized|TRBJ2-2|NA|TRBV5-1
TGCGCCAGCAGTGAACCGGGACGCGGGGAGCTGTTTTTT
CASSEPGRGELFF
>many|TRBJ2-2|NA|TRBV7-2
TGTGCCAGCAGCCCGACTGGGGGGATCGGGGAGCTGTTTTTT
CASSPTGGIGELFF
>NA|TRBJ1-2|TRBD1|TRBV6-2/TRBV6-3
TGTGCCAGCAGCCCAAGGGACAGGGGAAACTATGGCTACACCTTC
CASSPRDRGNYGYTF
>NA|TRBJ2-7|NA|TRBV24-1
TGTGCCACCAGTGATTTGAACGAGCAGTACTTC
CATSDLNEQYF
>NA|TRBJ2-2|NA|TRBV5-1
TGCGCCAGCGCCAGGGCTCCCCCGACCGGGAACGGGGACACCGGGGAGCTGTTTTTT
CASARAPPTGNGDTGELFF
>many|TRBJ2-1|NA|TRBV30
TGTGCCTGGAGTGTTGGGGTCAATGAGCAGTTCTTC
CAWSVGVNEQFF
>many|TRBJ2-5|TRBD1|TRBV4-3
TGCGCCAGCAGCCAACAAACGGGACAGGGGCTGGGGGCCCAGTACTTC
CASSQQTGQGLGAQYF
>many|TRBJ1-4|TRBD1|TRBV5-5
TGTGCCAGCAGCCACAGGGGAGAGGACGAAAAACTGTTTTTT
CASSHRGEDEKLFF
>many|TRBJ2-2|TRBD1|TRBV4-3
TGCGCCAGCAGCCAGCCATCTGACAGGGGGCGCCGGACCGGGGAGCTGTTTTTT
CASSQPSDRGRRTGELFF
>many|TRBJ2-3|NA|TRBV18
TGTGCCAGCTCACCACCGTCCGCCGATACGCAGTATTTT
CASSPPSADTQYF
>once|TRBJ1-1|NA|TRBV6-5
TGTGCCAGCAGCCTAATCGGGGGGAGGAACACTGAAGCTTTCTTT
CASSLIGGRNTEAFF
>NA|TRBJ2-7|TRBD2|TRBV11-1
TGTGCCAGCAGCTTAACTAGCGGGAGGATATACGAGCAGTACTTC
CASSLTSGRIYEQYF
>NA|TRBJ2-5|TRBD2|TRBV7-3
TGTGCCAGCAGCCCCGGGGGGGGGGGGCTTCAAGAGACCCAGTACTTC
CASSPGGGGLQETQYF